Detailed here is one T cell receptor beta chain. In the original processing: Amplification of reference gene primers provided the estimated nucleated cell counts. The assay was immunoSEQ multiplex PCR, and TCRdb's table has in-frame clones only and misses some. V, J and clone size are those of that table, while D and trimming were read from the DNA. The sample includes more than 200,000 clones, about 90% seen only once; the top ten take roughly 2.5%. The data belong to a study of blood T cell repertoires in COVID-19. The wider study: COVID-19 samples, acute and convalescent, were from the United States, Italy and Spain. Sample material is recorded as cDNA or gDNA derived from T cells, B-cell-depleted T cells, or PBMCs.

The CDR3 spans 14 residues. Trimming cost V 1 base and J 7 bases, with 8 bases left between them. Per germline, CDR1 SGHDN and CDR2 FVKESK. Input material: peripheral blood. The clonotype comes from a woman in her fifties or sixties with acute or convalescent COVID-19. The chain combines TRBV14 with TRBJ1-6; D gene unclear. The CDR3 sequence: CASSQGWENSPLHF. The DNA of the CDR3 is TGTGCCAGCAGCCAAGGTTGGGAGAATTCACCCCTCCACTTT.